The 17 T cell receptor beta chains in this list originate from one sample, sequenced in a study of blood T cell repertoires in COVID-19 (dated by TCRdb to the early 2020s). The library was made by the immunoSEQ multiplex PCR assay. Imported from immuneACCESS, the table was reduced by TCRdb to in-frame sequences with V and J called. These copies leave out some clones; in studies compared against another copy, an unresolved V gene accounts for under half, and the cause of the remainder is not known. This sample comprises under 300,000 clones, 88% of them detected only once. 2.5% to 3% of the sample is held by the ten biggest clonotypes. Sequencing used PBMCs or T cells enriched from blood (not recorded which). Receptors originate from a woman in her forties or fifties who had recovered from COVID-19.

The J gene is TRBJ1-2, the V gene TRBV2; unclear D gene. Trimming left V 8 bases short and J 8 bases short, with 12 bases between. The CDR3 is made up of 11 amino acids. Germline-derived CDR1 and CDR2 are SNHLY and FYNNEI. The CDR3 region is CASGAEGGYTF. CDR3 DNA sequence: TGTGCCAGCGGAGCGGAAGGGGGCTACACCTTC.

This chain links TRBV9 with TRBJ2-6; 7 bases are a match to TRBD1. Germline V gene data show CDR1 as SGDLS and CDR2 as YYNGEE. CDR3 length: 17 residues. V was clipped by 3 bases and J by 2 bases; unmatched bases: 8. The CDR3 coding sequence is TGTGCCAGCAGCGCCCGGGACAGACAAACTGGGGCCAACGTCCTGACTTTC. Its translation is CASSARDRQTGANVLTF.

The rearrangement uses TRBV6-6 and TRBJ1-1, with D unresolved. Looked up from germline, CDR1 is MNHNY and CDR2 is SVGAGI (reference sequence). V was shortened by 7 bases and J by 4 bases, with 13 bases between the two germline ends. The CDR3 sequence is 13 residues long. CDR3 sequence reads: CASKFGEATEAFF. The CDR3, as DNA: TGTGCCAGCAAGTTCGGTGAGGCCACTGAAGCTTTCTTT.

This clone was picked up one time. The CDR3 loop reads CASSQDRQGTYEQYF. CDR3 in DNA: TGCGCCAGCAGCCAAGATAGGCAGGGTACCTACGAGCAGTACTTC. The chain combines TRBV4-3 with TRBJ2-7; D is possibly TRBD1 (5 bases). Germline CDR1 LGHNA, CDR2 YSLEER. Trimming pared 0 bases from V and 2 bases from J, leaving 11 bases between. The CDR3 runs 15 residues.

The rearrangement links TRBV29-1 to TRBJ2-1, with TRBD2 matching 8 bases. The CDR3 has 14 residues. The germline V gene has CDR1 SQVTM and CDR2 ANQGSEA. Trimming cost V 8 bases and J 0 bases; bases outside gene matches: 6. CDR3 nucleotide sequence: TGCAGCCATCCCGGGAGGGCCTCCTACAATGAGCAGTTCTTC. Translating gives CSHPGRASYNEQFF.

V usage is TRBV5-8 and J usage is TRBJ1-5; D uncertain. The V end was cut by 2 bases, the J end by 4 bases, with 7 bases between. The CDR3 is 13 residues long. Looked up from germline, CDR1 is SGHTS and CDR2 is YDEGEE. CDR3 amino acids: CASSFLRNQPQHF. Here the CDR3 DNA reads TGTGCCAGCAGCTTTCTCCGTAATCAGCCCCAGCATTTT.

The chain employs TRBV28 and TRBJ2-7; 8 bases line up with TRBD1. The CDR3 runs to 15 residues. V lost 3 bases to trimming and J lost 5 bases; unmatched junction nucleotides: 9. Per germline, CDR1 MDHEN and CDR2 SYDVKM. CDR3 coding DNA: TGTGCCAGCAGTTTCTGGGTCGCAGGGGGCGACGAGCAGTACTTC. Its translation: CASSFWVAGGDEQYF. Using reference TRBV28 and TRBJ2-7 for the parts outside the CDR3, the full variable domain is DVKVTQSSRYLVKRTGEKVFLECVQDMDHENMFWYRQDPGLGLRLIYFSYDVKMKEKGDIPEGYSVSREKKERFSLILESASTNQTSMYLCASSFWVAGGDEQYFGPGTRLTVT.

This sequence joins TRBV14 and TRBJ2-5; 14 nucleotides agree with TRBD2. V dropped 4 bases and J dropped 4; count of bases not matched to a gene: 2. Germline V gene data show CDR1 as SGHDN and CDR2 as FVKESK. The CDR3 sequence is 15 residues long. CDR3 bases: TGTGCCAGCAGCCTCGGACTAGCGGGAGGAGAGACCCAGTACTTC. This gives the protein CASSLGLAGGETQYF.

The chain joins TRBV6-5 to TRBJ1-5; TRBD1 agrees at 9 bases. CDR1 and CDR2 from the germline V gene are MNHEY and SVGAGI. Germline trimming cut 6 bases from V and 6 bases from J; bases unmatched to any gene: 9. The CDR3 extends over 15 amino acids. The CDR3 sequence: CASSTPQGARQPQHF. CDR3 DNA sequence: TGTGCCAGCAGCACGCCACAGGGGGCCCGTCAGCCCCAGCATTTT.

This chain connects TRBV29-1 to TRBJ2-3; TRBD2 agrees at 7 bases. Germline V gene lookup returns CDR1 SQVTM and CDR2 ANQGSEA. The CDR3 length is 15 residues. After removal of 4 bases from V and 2 bases from J, the junction contained 9 bases not matched to a gene. CDR3 loop: CSVVGASGATDTQYF. CDR3 nucleotides: TGCAGCGTTGTGGGTGCTAGCGGCGCCACAGATACGCAGTATTTT.

V and J are TRBV3-1 (or the pseudogene TRBV3-2) and TRBJ2-5; 9 positions agree with TRBD1. Germline V gene lookup returns CDR1 LGHDT and CDR2 YNNKEL (reference sequence). The V and J ends lost 4 bases and 5 bases, in that order; junction bases with no gene match: 14. The CDR3 is made up of 17 amino acids. The CDR3 region has the DNA TGTGCCAGCAGCCGTCGCTTCGGACAGGGGTCGTTGGAGACCCAGTACTTC. It translates to CASSRRFGQGSLETQYF.

The chain combines TRBV2 with TRBJ2-7; TRBD1 matches at 10 bases. Germline loops: CDR1 SNHLY, CDR2 FYNNEI. The CDR3 is 13 amino acids. With 11 bases clipped from V and 7 bases from J, the junction kept 11 bases outside the gene matches. The CDR3 region has the DNA TGTGCCGGCGATAGGACAGGGGGGGCTGAGCAGTACTTC. As protein: CAGDRTGGAEQYF.

V usage is TRBV7-9 and J usage is TRBJ1-1; weak D call: TRBD1 (6 bases). This CDR3 region has 14 residues. Germline CDR1 reads SEHNR; CDR2 reads FQNEAQ (reference sequence). With 2 bases removed from V and 0 bases from J, the gap between germline ends came to 7 bases. The CDR3 is CASSLQGLNTEAFF. CDR3 nucleotides: TGTGCCAGCAGCTTACAGGGGCTGAACACTGAAGCTTTCTTT.

The chain links TRBV4-1 to TRBJ2-4; possibly TRBD2 for D (7 bases). V dropped 1 base and J dropped 11 bases, with 18 bases sitting between them. The CDR3 is 15 residues long. The germline CDR1 and CDR2 sequences are MGHRA and YSYEKL. The CDR3 reads CASSQGDLAGAFQYF. As DNA, the CDR3 is TGCGCCAGCAGCCAAGGAGATTTGGCGGGGGCCTTTCAGTACTTC.

CDR3: CASIPSGRAPYEQYF. The CDR3 DNA follows: TGTGCCAGCATTCCAAGCGGGAGGGCCCCCTACGAGCAGTACTTC. The chain couples TRBV6-5 to TRBJ2-7; 10 nucleotides agree with TRBD2. CDR1 is MNHEY and CDR2 is SVGAGI in the germline V gene. V was pared by 7 bases and J by 2 bases, with 8 bases of the junction left unmatched. There are 15 residues in the CDR3.

This CDR3 reads CASSRDSPPTNEKLFF. The CDR3 DNA reads TGCGCCAGCAGCCGGGACAGTCCACCAACTAATGAAAAACTGTTTTTT. The chain links TRBV5-1 to TRBJ1-4, with 7 bases that match TRBD1. Germline trimming cut 4 bases from V and 0 bases from J; bases unmatched to any gene: 6. Germline CDR1 reads SGHRS; CDR2 reads YFSETQ. The length of the CDR3 is 16 residues.

Only one count was recorded for this clone. J is TRBJ1-5 and V is TRBV6-5, with 7 bases that match TRBD1. Losses at the gene ends were 7 bases for V and 6 bases for J; bases not matched to a gene: 12. Looked up from germline, CDR1 is MNHEY and CDR2 is SVGAGI. The CDR3 contains 15 residues. The CDR3 reads CASTQTGQPRQPQHF. The CDR3 DNA sequence: TGTGCCAGCACTCAAACGGGACAGCCGCGTCAGCCCCAGCATTTT.